The clone carrying this T cell receptor (beta chain) was seen more than once but under ten times. This entry belongs to a study of OX40 agonist ivuxolimab in advanced cancers. The V gene lost 5 bases and the J gene lost 1 base, with 10 bases spanning the gap. Germline values: CDR1 MNHEY, CDR2 SMNVEV (reference sequence). The CDR3 totals 14 residues. Repertoires were generated with immunoSEQ multiplex PCR, while TCRdb's copy carries only in-frame clones and drops some. The sample has tens of thousands of clones, around 80% seen once. Source: CD4+ or CD8+ T cells sorted from blood, taken in a trial of the OX40 agonist ivuxolimab. The chain recombines TRBV27 with TRBJ2-3; a possible D gene is TRBD2 (6 bases). The sequence derives from an adult with an advanced solid tumor such as melanoma, head and neck, liver or kidney cancer. The CDR3 sequence: CASSTQRGTDTQYF. CDR3 in DNA: TGTGCCAGCAGTACCCAGCGGGGCACAGATACGCAGTATTTT.